This T cell receptor beta chain was found in a study of shared clonotypes between healthy human individuals. The study's findings and limits: Rarefaction indicated that sorted-subset sequencing remained incomplete although depth was large. Some clonotypes were shared by all four sorted-subset donors, while others were not shared. The non-shared ones had lower generation probabilities than the shared ones. The donor pool, a small one, limited the genetic and exposure-history diversity represented.

Concerning this clone: Its antigen is currently unknown. The sample carries other DNA sequences with the same CDR3.

Investigators divided CD4+ cells into CD45RA+ naive and CD45RA-negative memory subsets. This table comes from immunoSEQ multiplex PCR, and its TCRdb copy is limited to in-frame clones, with some not included. The table records roughly 2.6 million clones, around nine tenths of them present only once. The CDR3 has 12 residues. CDR1 is SGHTA, CDR2 FQGNSA, per germline. Trimming took 3 bases from V and 0 from J, leaving 3 bases between them. The chain carries TRBV7-2 and TRBJ2-7; D unclear. Sequencing was performed on naive CD4+ T cells sorted from blood. As for subset: CD45RA+ positively selected. This TCR derives from a man aged 18 to 35 in good health. CDR3 coding DNA: TGTGCCAGCAGCTTCGCCTCCTACGAGCAGTACTTC. It encodes CASSFASYEQYF.